Listed below are T cell receptor beta chains from one sample, sequenced in a study of blood T cell repertoires in COVID-19. Here immunoSEQ multiplex PCR was the method, and the copy in TCRdb shows in-frame clones only, minus some. The table has roughly 230,000 clones, 80% to 95% seen once. The material sequenced was peripheral blood. The receptor set was obtained from a man aged 30 to 39 with COVID-19, enrolled during active disease. The CDR3 runs from the conserved cysteine through the conserved F or W. A D gene is named only where the DNA matches it firmly. A clone size is listed for some rows: how often the clone was seen (once, few, many), or a class if it is expanded.

size | D | J | V | DNA | CDR3
once | TRBD1 | TRBJ1-2 | TRBV25-1 | TGTGCCAGCAGTGAATATGAGCAGGGGGGCTATGGCTACACCTTC | CASSEYEQGGYGYTF
. | . | TRBJ1-4 | TRBV30 | TGTGCCTGGAGTGGTCCCCCCGACAGCTATAATGAAAAACTGTTTTTT | CAWSGPPDSYNEKLFF
. | . | TRBJ1-2 | TRBV5-6 | TGTGCCAGCAGTTACCAGGGGTCAGGCTACTATGGCTACACCTTC | CASSYQGSGYYGYTF
. | TRBD1 | TRBJ1-2 | TRBV14 | TGTGCCAGCAGCGAAGGACAGGGAACCTCTTGGGGCTACACCTTC | CASSEGQGTSWGYTF
. | TRBD2 | TRBJ2-7 | TRBV9 | TGTGCCAGCGGCCCCCGGACTAGCGACGAGCAGTACTTC | CASGPRTSDEQYF
. | . | TRBJ1-1 | TRBV15 | TGTGCCACCAGCAGAGACAGGGTGATGAACACTGAAGCTTTCTTT | CATSRDRVMNTEAFF
. | TRBD2 | TRBJ2-3 | TRBV11-3 | TGTGCCAGCAGCTTAGATGGCGGGGGGGACACAGATACGCAGTATTTT | CASSLDGGGDTDTQYF
. | . | TRBJ2-1 | TRBV2 | TGTGCCAGCAGTGTTAACTGGAATGAGCAGTTCTTC | CASSVNWNEQFF
. | TRBD1 | TRBJ1-5 | TRBV7-9 | TGTGCCAGCAGCCCCGGGACAGATAGCAATCAGCCCCAGCATTTT | CASSPGTDSNQPQHF
. | . | TRBJ1-1 | TRBV19 | TGTGCCAGTAGCTCCCCGGGGGGCGGGAGCACTGAAGCTTTCTTT | CASSSPGGGSTEAFF
. | TRBD1 | TRBJ1-1 | TRBV6-7 | TGTGCCAGCAGTAGAAAGGGGGCCGCCCCTTACAACACTGAAGCTTTCTTT | CASSRKGAAPYNTEAFF
. | TRBD2 | TRBJ2-1 | TRBV28 | TGTGCCAGCAGCCTGGGGTGGTCTAGCGGGGGGCCTGAGCAGTTCTTC | CASSLGWSSGGPEQFF
. | TRBD1 | TRBJ1-1 | TRBV3-1/TRBV3-2 | TGTGCCAGCAGCCAAGACGACAGGGATCGCGGTGAAGCTTTCTTT | CASSQDDRDRGEAFF
once | . | TRBJ2-5 | TRBV3-1/TRBV3-2 | TGTGCCAGCAGCTTACTCCAAGAGACCCAGTACTTC | CASSLLQETQYF
. | TRBD1 | TRBJ2-3 | TRBV5-1 | TGCGCCAGCAGCGAGGACAGGCCAATCACAGATACGCAGTATTTT | CASSEDRPITDTQYF
. | . | TRBJ1-4 | TRBV9 | TGTGCCAGCAGCGGCGACAGAGGTATTAATGAAAAACTGTTTTTT | CASSGDRGINEKLFF
. | TRBD1 | TRBJ2-1 | TRBV19 | TGTGCCAGTAGCCCTGACAGGGGGCTTGGTAGCAATGAGCAGTTCTTC | CASSPDRGLGSNEQFF
. | . | TRBJ1-4 | TRBV4-1 | TGCGCCAGCAGCCAAGATAGATTAGGGGTGGAAGAAAAACTGTTTTTT | CASSQDRLGVEEKLFF
. | TRBD2 | TRBJ2-7 | TRBV11-3 | TGTGCCAGCAGCCCGGGACTAGCGGGGGCAAACTCCTACGAGCAGTACTTC | CASSPGLAGANSYEQYF
. | . | TRBJ1-2 | TRBV19 | TGTGCCAGTAGTATGCCGGTCTATGGCTACACCTTC | CASSMPVYGYTF
. | TRBD1 | TRBJ1-1 | TRBV12-3/TRBV12-4 | TGTGCCAGCAGTTACCGGGACAGTGAAGCTTTCTTT | CASSYRDSEAFF
. | TRBD1 | TRBJ1-6 | TRBV30 | TGTGCCTGGAGTTTAGGGACAGGCAGTTCACCCCTCCACTTT | CAWSLGTGSSPLHF
. | . | TRBJ1-3 | TRBV12-1 | TGTGCCAGCAGCCTGACACGCGACTCTGGAAACACCATATATTTT | CASSLTRDSGNTIYF
. | TRBD1 | TRBJ1-2 | TRBV28 | TGTGCCAGCAGCCCAGGACAGGGAAACTCCTATGGCTACACCTTC | CASSPGQGNSYGYTF
. | TRBD1 | TRBJ1-1 | TRBV5-1 | TGCGCCAGCAGCTATCGGACAGGGGGCACTGAAGCTTTCTTT | CASSYRTGGTEAFF
. | . | TRBJ1-5 | TRBV19 | TGTGCCAGTAGTGTGGTGGGTAGGGGCGGCAATCAGCCCCAGCATTTT | CASSVVGRGGNQPQHF
. | . | TRBJ1-3 | TRBV9 | TGTGCCAGCAGCGAGATGTACGACAGTAACTCTGGAAACACCATATATTTT | CASSEMYDSNSGNTIYF
. | . | TRBJ1-4 | TRBV5-4 | TGTGCCAGCAGCTTGGCCGGGGGGGGTAATGAAAAACTGTTTTTT | CASSLAGGGNEKLFF
. | . | TRBJ1-5 | TRBV6-6 | TGTGCCAGCAGTCATATACAACAGCAGTATAGCAATCAGCCCCAGCATTTT | CASSHIQQQYSNQPQHF
. | TRBD1 | TRBJ2-6 | TRBV29-1 | TGCAGCGTCCCAGTGGGACAGGGGTCGACTGGGGCCAACGTCCTGACTTTC | CSVPVGQGSTGANVLTF
. | TRBD1 | TRBJ2-7 | TRBV27 | TGTGCCAGCAGTTTAGCAGGGGGCGGAAGCAGATACGAGCAGTACTTC | CASSLAGGGSRYEQYF
. | . | TRBJ2-7 | TRBV6-5 | TGTGCCAGCAGTTTAGAGGACTCCTACGAGCAGTACTTC | CASSLEDSYEQYF
. | . | TRBJ1-4 | TRBV5-1 | TGCGCCAGCAGCCCGCCGGGGGCAACTAATGAAAAACTGTTTTTT | CASSPPGATNEKLFF
. | TRBD2 | TRBJ2-5 | TRBV7-2 | TGTGCCAGCAGTCCCGTCGGGGGACTAAACCAAGAGACCCAGTACTTC | CASSPVGGLNQETQYF
. | . | TRBJ2-7 | TRBV5-1 | TGCGCCAGCAGGTTGATCGGGGAAAGCTACGAGCAGTACTTC | CASRLIGESYEQYF
. | . | TRBJ2-3 | TRBV18 | TGTGCCAGCTCACCAAGCCCGCGAGATGAGACAGATACGCAGTATTTT | CASSPSPRDETDTQYF
. | TRBD1 | TRBJ1-2 | TRBV5-4 | TGTGCCAGCAGCTTGGGAGCCGGACAGGGACCCTATGGCTACACCTTC | CASSLGAGQGPYGYTF